This T cell receptor beta chain was recorded in a study of blood T cell repertoires in COVID-19. Study-wide context: T cells, B-cell-depleted T cells, or PBMCs supplied cDNA or gDNA.

The CDR3 has 13 amino acids. The trim removed 5 bases at V and 10 bases at J, leaving 3 bases unmatched. The repertoire was sequenced with immunoSEQ multiplex PCR; TCRdb's copy has only in-frame clones and lacks some. The sample lists roughly 300,000 clones, about 76% seen once, with just under 3% in the top ten. The chain combines TRBV12-3 or TRBV12-4 with TRBJ2-1; 12 nucleotides match TRBD2. The clonotype was recovered from an older woman with active or convalescent COVID-19. The sample taken for sequencing was peripheral blood. This CDR3 reads CASSPGTSGEQFF. CDR3 coding DNA: TGTGCCAGCAGTCCCGGGACTAGCGGGGAGCAGTTCTTC.